This entry concerns a single T cell receptor (beta chain). From germline, CDR1 is SEHNR and CDR2 FQNEAQ (reference sequence). This CDR3 region has 17 residues. With V trimmed by 5 bases and J by 5 bases, 13 bases remained unmatched. This sample is drawn from a study of blood T cell repertoires in COVID-19. Study in general: There were acute and convalescent COVID-19 samples, and they came from the United States, Italy and Spain. T cells, B-cell-depleted T cells, or PBMCs provided the cDNA or gDNA that served as material.

Authors' methods: From reference gene primer amplification, estimates of nucleated cell counts were derived. Some clones are missing from TCRdb's copy, which holds only in-frame ones; the method was immunoSEQ multiplex PCR. D and trimming come from the DNA, and the V and J calls and clone size come from that table. The sample shows roughly 180,000 clones, approximately 85% of them seen only once. The chain uses TRBV7-9 and TRBJ2-3; 10 nucleotides match TRBD2. This receptor was obtained from a woman between 50 and 59 years old with COVID-19, enrolled during active disease. What was sequenced was peripheral blood. CDR3 nucleotides: TGTGCCAGCAGCCCCCCGGGAAGCGGGGGGGTTAAAGATACGCAGTATTTT. It yields the protein CASSPPGSGGVKDTQYF.